Listed here are 21 T cell receptor beta chains from one sample, sequenced in a study of T cell clones after liver transplantation. Some clones are missing from TCRdb's copy, which holds only in-frame ones; the method was immunoSEQ multiplex PCR. This table has 31,000 or so clones, 90% to 95% appearing once. The sequencing here drew on CD8+ T cells from blood, taken 12 months after liver transplant. The source is a human patient who received a liver transplant. Some T cells could come from the graft donor.

V usage is TRBV7-8 and J usage is TRBJ2-7; no definite D call. V lost 1 base and J 2 bases, leaving 6 bases between the germline ends. The germline V gene encodes CDR1 SGHVS and CDR2 FQNEAQ. The CDR3 contains 13 residues. DNA of the CDR3: TGTGCCAGCAGCTTAGACCTCCCCTACGAGCAGTACTTC. Protein: CASSLDLPYEQYF.

The V and J genes are TRBV15 and TRBJ2-3; tentatively, D is TRBD1 (6 bases). This CDR3 is 15 amino acids long. V was pared by 4 bases and J by 0 bases, with 11 bases between. The germline V gene encodes CDR1 LNHNV and CDR2 YYDKDF (reference sequence). The CDR3 DNA reads as TGTGCCACCAGCATCGGACAGACAAGCACAGATACGCAGTATTTT. Translating it yields CATSIGQTSTDTQYF.

The chain joins TRBV7-2 to TRBJ1-5; no definite D call. Per the germline V gene, CDR1 is SGHTA and CDR2 is FQGNSA. The CDR3 contains 15 residues. The germline V and J ends were trimmed by 0 bases and 4 bases, with 10 bases remaining between them. The CDR3 protein is CASSLARVGNQPQHF. Written as DNA, the CDR3 is TGTGCCAGCAGCTTAGCGCGTGTCGGGAATCAGCCCCAGCATTTT.

This chain joins TRBV5-1 and TRBJ2-5; 11 bases map to TRBD2. J gave up 4 bases and V 0 bases, and 2 bases lay outside the gene matches. Germline V lookup: CDR1 SGHRS, CDR2 YFSETQ. This CDR3 is 15 amino acids long. Written as DNA, the CDR3 is TGCGCCAGCAGCTTGGGCGGGACTAGCGGAGAGACCCAGTACTTC. Translating it yields CASSLGGTSGETQYF.

This chain uses TRBV21-1 with TRBJ2-5; TRBD2, as called in the table, went unchecked against the DNA. TRBV21-1 is a pseudogene segment. The CDR3 contains 17 residues. The CDR3 DNA reads TGTGCCAGCAGCAAAATTTGGGGAGGGAGGGTCCAAGAGACCCAGTACTTC. Translation: CASSKIWGGRVQETQYF.

The sample holds one count of this clone. The chain carries TRBV27 and TRBJ1-2; TRBD1 aligns across 11 bases. The germline V gene encodes CDR1 MNHEY and CDR2 SMNVEV (reference sequence). The trim removed 1 base at V and 3 bases at J, leaving 7 bases unmatched. There are 17 residues in the CDR3. In DNA form, the CDR3 reads TGTGCCAGCAGTTTATTTGGGGGACAGGGGGTCTACTATGGCTACACCTTC. It encodes CASSLFGGQGVYYGYTF.

This clone appeared once. The chain is built from TRBV27 and TRBJ2-1; 14 bases match TRBD2. J was trimmed by 9 bases and V by 4 bases; bases with no gene match: 5. This CDR3 is built from 15 residues. The germline V gene encodes CDR1 MNHEY and CDR2 SMNVEV (reference sequence). The CDR3 bases are TGTGCCAGCAGTTCGACTAGCGGGAGGGCCCGTGAGCAGTTCTTC. It yields the protein CASSSTSGRAREQFF.

This chain uses TRBV7-9 with TRBJ2-7; D possibly corresponds to TRBD1 (5 bases). This CDR3 comprises 14 residues. The V and J ends lost 1 base and 5 bases respectively, with 12 bases between them. The V gene's germline CDR1 is SEHNR and CDR2 FQNEAQ (reference sequence). DNA for the CDR3: TGTGCCAGCAGCTTAGGGCAGGGCGGTAACGAGCAGTACTTC. Translation gives CASSLGQGGNEQYF.

This clone was seen just once. CDR3 sequence reads: CASSSPDRNTEAFF. The CDR3 region has the DNA TGTGCCAGCAGCTCCCCTGATCGGAACACTGAAGCTTTCTTT. The chain couples TRBV7-9 to TRBJ1-1; D unresolved. This CDR3 comprises 14 residues. Germline V lookup: CDR1 SEHNR, CDR2 FQNEAQ (reference sequence). V was cut by 4 bases and J by 1 base, with 10 bases left in between.

The chain joins TRBV7-2 to TRBJ2-2, with 8 bases aligning to TRBD2. Germline V lookup: CDR1 SGHTA, CDR2 FQGNSA. J lost 5 bases, V lost 2 bases, and 7 bases had no gene match. The CDR3 is made up of 16 amino acids. CDR3: CASSLKSGGPTGELFF. In DNA, the CDR3 is TGTGCCAGCAGCTTAAAGTCGGGAGGGCCAACCGGGGAGCTGTTTTTT. The complete variable domain, with remaining parts taken from reference TRBV7-2 and TRBJ2-2, reads GAGVSQSPSNKVTEKGKDVELRCDPISGHTALYWYRQSLGQGLEFLIYFQGNSAPDKSGLPSDRFSAERTGGSVSTLTIQRTQQEDSAVYLCASSLKSGGPTGELFFGEGSRLTVL.

V gene TRBV19 combines with J gene TRBJ2-7; D perhaps matches TRBD1 (6 bases). CDR3 length equals 14 residues. CDR1 and CDR2 from the germline V gene are LNHDA and SQIVND (reference sequence). Trimming stripped 4 bases from V and 0 bases from J, with 10 bases between. CDR3 protein: CASSKRQDSYEQYF. Written as DNA, the CDR3 is TGTGCCAGTAGTAAGAGACAGGACTCCTACGAGCAGTACTTC.

The CDR3 loop reads CASSLLGFGTEAFF. In DNA form, the CDR3 reads TGTGCCAGCAGCTTGCTGGGGTTTGGGACTGAAGCTTTCTTT. The genes are TRBV5-5 and TRBJ1-1; D is unresolved. CDR3 size: 14 residues. V lost 1 base and J 5 bases, leaving 12 bases between the germline ends. The germline gives CDR1 SGHKS, CDR2 YYEKEE (reference sequence).

The chain carries TRBV9 and TRBJ1-1, with D possibly matching TRBD1 (6 bases). This CDR3 is built from 13 residues. Germline V CDR1 and CDR2: SGDLS, YYNGEE. Between the trimmed V and J ends, which lost 1 base and 8 bases, there was a span of 12 bases. This chain's CDR3 is CASSVMTRGEAFF. CDR3 DNA sequence: TGTGCCAGCAGCGTAATGACCAGGGGCGAAGCTTTCTTT. Filled out from reference TRBV9 and TRBJ1-1, the complete variable domain reads DSGVTQTPKHLITATGQRVTLRCSPRSGDLSVYWYQQSLDQGLQFLIQYYNGEERAKGNILERFSAQQFPDLHSELNLSSLELGDSALYFCASSVMTRGEAFFGQGTRLTVV.

CDR3: CASSIGESEQYF. CDR3 DNA: TGTGCCAGTAGTATAGGGGAATCCGAGCAGTACTTC. This sequence joins TRBV19 and TRBJ2-7; D unclear. The length of the CDR3 is 12 residues. Per germline, CDR1 LNHDA and CDR2 SQIVND (reference sequence). Trimming took 1 base from V and 6 from J, leaving 7 bases between them.

The chain carries TRBV30 and TRBJ2-7; 10 positions match TRBD2. The CDR3 is 12 amino acids. Per the germline V gene, CDR1 is GTSNPN and CDR2 is SVGIG (reference sequence). V lost 6 bases, J lost 6 bases, and 5 bases stayed unmatched. The CDR3 DNA is TGTGCCTGTTTGACTAGCGGGCTCGAGCAGTACTTC. Translation: CACLTSGLEQYF. The variable domain in full, with the rest retrieved from reference TRBV30 and TRBJ2-7, is SQTIHQWPATLVQPVGSPLSLECTVEGTSNPNLYWYRQAAGRGLQLLFYSVGIGQISSEVPQNLSASRPQDRQFILSSKKLLLSDSGFYLCACLTSGLEQYFGPGTRLTVT.

J is TRBJ1-2 and V is TRBV4-1; TRBD1 matches at 7 bases. This CDR3 region has 14 residues. V trimming: 3 bases; J trimming: 4 bases; junction bases outside the gene matches: 5. Germline V gene sequence: CDR1 MGHRA, CDR2 YSYEKL. Written as DNA, the CDR3 is TGCGCCAGCAGCCAGGCGGGACAGACCTATGGCTACACCTTC. Translated: CASSQAGQTYGYTF.

For the CDR3, the DNA is TGCGCCAGCAGCCAATCCTTGGACGGGTTCGAAGGCTACACCTTC. Translation gives CASSQSLDGFEGYTF. The chain has TRBV4-3 and TRBJ1-2; the D is unclear. The length of the CDR3 is 15 residues. Germline lookup yields CDR1 LGHNA and CDR2 YSLEER. V lost 2 bases and J lost 8, with 18 bases in between.

The DNA of the CDR3 is TGCGCCAGCAGTGAGTCAAGGACAGGCCATCAGCCCCAGCATTTT. Translated, it gives CASSESRTGHQPQHF. J is TRBJ1-5 and V is TRBV10-1; TRBD1 aligns across 7 bases. V was pared by 0 bases and J by 5 bases, with 4 bases of the junction left unmatched. Looked up from germline, CDR1 is WNHNN and CDR2 is SYGVQD (reference sequence). There are 15 residues in the CDR3.

This chain uses TRBV4-2 with TRBJ2-1; 14 nucleotides agree with TRBD2. The CDR3 extends over 17 amino acids. Germline CDR1 LGHNA, CDR2 YNFKEQ. The junction had 6 bases not matched to a gene; V was cut back by 1 base and J by 7 bases. The CDR3 region is CASSQGSGTSGRNEQFF. CDR3 nucleotide sequence: TGTGCCAGCAGCCAAGGATCCGGGACTAGCGGGAGAAATGAGCAGTTCTTC.

The CDR3 spells CASSLKGQGGSYEQYF. The DNA of the CDR3 is TGTGCCAGCAGTTTAAAGGGCCAGGGGGGGTCCTACGAGCAGTACTTC. V and J are TRBV28 and TRBJ2-7, with D possibly called TRBD1 or TRBD2 (7 bases each). Germline V lookup: CDR1 MDHEN, CDR2 SYDVKM. The CDR3 runs 16 residues. Trimming removed 2 bases at V and 1 base at J, with 15 bases between.

The count of this clone is one. This rearrangement joins TRBV13 to TRBJ2-2, with a tentative D call TRBD2 (6 bases). The CDR3 is 16 residues long. The V and J ends lost 1 base and 4 bases respectively, with 13 bases between them. Germline V CDR1 and CDR2: PRHDT, FYEKMQ (reference sequence). DNA for the CDR3: TGTGCCAGCAGCTTAGTATGGAGGGCGCCCACCGGGGAGCTGTTTTTT. Translation: CASSLVWRAPTGELFF.